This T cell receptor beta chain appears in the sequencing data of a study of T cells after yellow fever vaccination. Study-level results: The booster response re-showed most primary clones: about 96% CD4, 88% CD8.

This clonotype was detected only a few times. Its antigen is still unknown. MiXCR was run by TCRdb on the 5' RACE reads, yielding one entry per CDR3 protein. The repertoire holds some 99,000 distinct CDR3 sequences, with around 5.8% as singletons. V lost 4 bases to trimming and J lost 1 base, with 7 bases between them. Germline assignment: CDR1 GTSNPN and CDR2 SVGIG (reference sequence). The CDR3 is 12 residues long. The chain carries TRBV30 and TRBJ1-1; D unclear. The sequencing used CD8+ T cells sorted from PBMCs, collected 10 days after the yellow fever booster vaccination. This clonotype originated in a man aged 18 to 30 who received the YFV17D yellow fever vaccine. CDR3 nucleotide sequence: TGTGCCTGGACTCCGGGGAACACTGAAGCTTTCTTT. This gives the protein CAWTPGNTEAFF. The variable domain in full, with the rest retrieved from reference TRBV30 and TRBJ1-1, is SQTIHQWPATLVQPVGSPLSLECTVEGTSNPNLYWYRQAAGRGLQLLFYSVGIGQISSEVPQNLSASRPQDRQFILSSKKLLLSDSGFYLCAWTPGNTEAFFGQGTRLTVV.